A single sample is the source of the 5 T cell receptor beta chains below, sequenced in a study of T cell responses to AZD1222 COVID-19 vaccine. Assay: immunoSEQ multiplex PCR; the TCRdb copy retains only in-frame clones and omits some. The sample carries around 150,000 clones, less than 95% recorded once. The sequenced sample was peripheral blood, obtained on day 0 of AZD1222 vaccination. These receptors were collected from an adult in good health.

This chain links TRBV6-5 with TRBJ1-1; maybe TRBD1 (6 bases). Trimming pared 7 bases from V and 0 bases from J, leaving 12 bases between. The CDR3 runs 14 residues. In germline, CDR1 is MNHEY, CDR2 SVGAGI. In nucleotides, the CDR3 is TGTGCCAGCACGAGGGGGGGACTGAACACTGAAGCTTTCTTT. It encodes CASTRGGLNTEAFF.

V usage is TRBV5-1 and J usage is TRBJ2-5; TRBD1 agrees at 9 bases. With 4 bases clipped from V and 1 base from J, the junction kept 2 bases outside the gene matches. The CDR3 consists of 14 residues. The germline CDR1 and CDR2 sequences are SGHRS and YFSETQ. As DNA, the CDR3 is TGCGCCAGCAGCCAGGGACAGGGCCAAGAGACCCAGTACTTC. Encoded protein: CASSQGQGQETQYF.

The CDR3 loop reads CASSREGRGRYF. CDR3 nucleotide sequence: TGTGCCAGCTCCCGTGAAGGGCGGGGTCGGTACTTC. The V and J genes are TRBV28 and TRBJ2-4; possible D gene TRBD2, 6 bases. Germline CDR1 reads MDHEN; CDR2 reads SYDVKM. CDR3 length: 12 residues. The ends were cut back, 8 bases at V and 15 bases at J, with 20 bases in the middle.

The rearrangement joins TRBV11-2 to TRBJ1-2; no clear D. Trimming took 0 bases from V and 8 from J, leaving 10 bases between them. CDR1 and CDR2 (germline): SGHAT, FQNNGV. The CDR3 loop spans 13 amino acids. The CDR3 is CASSLDNAGGYTF. CDR3 coding DNA: TGTGCCAGCAGCTTAGACAACGCGGGCGGCTACACCTTC. The full variable domain, in which reference TRBV11-2 and TRBJ1-2 provide the parts outside the CDR3, is EAGVAQSPRYKIIEKRQSVAFWCNPISGHATLYWYQQILGQGPKLLIQFQNNGVVDDSQLPKDRFSAERLKGVDSTLKIQPAKLEDSAVYLCASSLDNAGGYTFGSGTRLTVV.

The rearrangement links TRBV2 to TRBJ2-7; D is ambiguous. The germline V and J ends were trimmed by 7 bases and 3 bases, with 7 bases remaining between them. Germline V gene lookup returns CDR1 SNHLY and CDR2 FYNNEI. The CDR3 runs 11 residues. CDR3 in amino acids: CASKEHYEQYV. CDR3 bases: TGTGCCAGCAAGGAACACTACGAGCAGTACGTC.